This is a list of T cell receptor beta chains from one sample in a study of control samples from healthy donors and cancer patients. This table comes from immunoSEQ multiplex PCR, and its TCRdb copy is limited to in-frame clones, with some not included. The table has 100,000 to 150,000 clones, 80% to 90% seen once. The source material was blood. The receptor set was obtained from a man aged 35-49 years in good health. Both conserved end residues are part of each CDR3. A D gene is named only where the DNA matches it firmly. Size is omitted from some rows. Given values are once, few, many or a class for expanded clones.

v_call: TRBV16; j_call: TRBJ1-1; d_call: NA; clone_size: NA; cdr3_aa: CASSQLSEGVGAFF; cdr3_nt: TGTGCCAGCAGCCAATTGTCAGAAGGGGTTGGCGCTTTCTTT
v_call: TRBV9; j_call: TRBJ2-7; d_call: TRBD2; clone_size: NA; cdr3_aa: CASSVGSGGPKAYEQYF; cdr3_nt: TGTGCCAGCAGCGTAGGTAGCGGGGGGCCTAAAGCCTACGAGCAGTACTTC
v_call: TRBV4-3; j_call: TRBJ2-3; d_call: TRBD2; clone_size: NA; cdr3_aa: CASSPGLAGATDTQYF; cdr3_nt: TGCGCCAGCAGCCCGGGACTAGCGGGGGCCACAGATACGCAGTATTTT
v_call: TRBV3-1/TRBV3-2; j_call: TRBJ2-3; d_call: TRBD2; clone_size: NA; cdr3_aa: CASSSHSGGPPGTQYF; cdr3_nt: TGTGCCAGCAGCTCCCATAGCGGGGGGCCCCCGGGTACGCAGTATTTT
v_call: TRBV11-3; j_call: TRBJ1-2; d_call: NA; clone_size: NA; cdr3_aa: CASSLDRDYGYTF; cdr3_nt: TGTGCCAGCAGCTTAGACAGGGACTATGGCTACACCTTC
v_call: TRBV2; j_call: TRBJ2-6; d_call: NA; clone_size: NA; cdr3_aa: CASGPGRGPSGANVLTF; cdr3_nt: TGTGCCAGCGGACCCGGCAGGGGCCCCTCCGGGGCCAACGTCCTGACTTTC
v_call: TRBV6-1; j_call: TRBJ1-1; d_call: NA; clone_size: NA; cdr3_aa: CASSERAENTEAFF; cdr3_nt: TGTGCCAGCAGTGAACGAGCCGAGAACACTGAAGCTTTCTTT
v_call: TRBV7-9; j_call: TRBJ1-3; d_call: NA; clone_size: NA; cdr3_aa: CASSLGGPGNTIYF; cdr3_nt: TGTGCCAGCAGCTTAGGGGGACCAGGAAACACCATATATTTT
v_call: TRBV2; j_call: TRBJ2-5; d_call: NA; clone_size: NA; cdr3_aa: CASTQGTEAQYF; cdr3_nt: TGTGCCAGCACCCAGGGGACCGAGGCCCAGTACTTC
v_call: TRBV29-1; j_call: TRBJ1-1; d_call: NA; clone_size: NA; cdr3_aa: CSSQDGGNTEAFF; cdr3_nt: TGCAGCTCCCAGGACGGGGGGAACACTGAAGCTTTCTTT
v_call: TRBV21-1; j_call: TRBJ2-2; d_call: NA; clone_size: NA; cdr3_aa: CASSHRALPGELFF; cdr3_nt: TGTGCCAGCAGCCACAGAGCCCTACCCGGGGAGCTGTTTTTT
v_call: TRBV3-1/TRBV3-2; j_call: TRBJ2-5; d_call: NA; clone_size: NA; cdr3_aa: CASSQGGLGGTGETQYF; cdr3_nt: TGTGCCAGCAGCCAAGGCGGTCTAGGAGGGACGGGAGAGACCCAGTACTTC
v_call: TRBV14; j_call: TRBJ2-7; d_call: NA; clone_size: NA; cdr3_aa: CASSQESGLWEQYF; cdr3_nt: TGTGCCAGCAGCCAAGAAAGCGGCCTTTGGGAGCAGTACTTC
v_call: TRBV5-8; j_call: TRBJ2-5; d_call: NA; clone_size: NA; cdr3_aa: CASRGRAQVRETQYF; cdr3_nt: TGTGCCAGTCGAGGGCGGGCCCAGGTGAGGGAGACCCAGTACTTC
v_call: TRBV2; j_call: TRBJ2-5; d_call: TRBD2; clone_size: NA; cdr3_aa: CASSNDGGGRKTQYF; cdr3_nt: TGTGCCAGCAGTAATGATGGCGGGGGACGGAAGACCCAGTACTTC
v_call: TRBV24-1; j_call: TRBJ1-1; d_call: TRBD1; clone_size: NA; cdr3_aa: CATAGGGDEAFF; cdr3_nt: TGTGCCACCGCAGGGGGAGGGGATGAAGCTTTCTTT
v_call: TRBV9; j_call: TRBJ2-3; d_call: NA; clone_size: NA; cdr3_aa: CASSVVYTDTQYF; cdr3_nt: TGTGCCAGCAGCGTAGTTTACACAGATACGCAGTATTTT
v_call: TRBV2; j_call: TRBJ1-2; d_call: NA; clone_size: NA; cdr3_aa: CATPGVGYTF; cdr3_nt: TGTGCCACCCCAGGGGTCGGCTACACCTTC
v_call: TRBV7-8; j_call: TRBJ1-1; d_call: NA; clone_size: NA; cdr3_aa: CASSSRGTGRTNTEAFF; cdr3_nt: TGTGCCAGCAGCTCACGGGGGACCGGTAGAACGAACACTGAAGCTTTCTTT
v_call: TRBV27; j_call: TRBJ2-7; d_call: NA; clone_size: NA; cdr3_aa: CASSLRDSYQQYF; cdr3_nt: TGTGCCAGCAGTTTAAGGGACTCCTACCAGCAGTACTTC
v_call: TRBV19; j_call: TRBJ1-2; d_call: NA; clone_size: NA; cdr3_aa: CASSIGGVRAGYTF; cdr3_nt: TGTGCCAGTAGTATAGGAGGGGTCAGGGCTGGCTACACCTTC
v_call: TRBV4-3; j_call: TRBJ2-7; d_call: TRBD2; clone_size: once; cdr3_aa: CASSQGPYGAGVTYEQYF; cdr3_nt: TGCGCCAGCAGCCAAGGTCCCTACGGGGCGGGGGTGACCTACGAGCAGTACTTC
v_call: TRBV7-2; j_call: TRBJ1-5; d_call: NA; clone_size: NA; cdr3_aa: CASSLGGVAGEQPQHF; cdr3_nt: TGTGCCAGCAGCTTGGGGGGGGTGGCAGGGGAGCAGCCCCAGCATTTT
v_call: TRBV10-2; j_call: TRBJ2-5; d_call: NA; clone_size: few; cdr3_aa: CASTRGRETQYF; cdr3_nt: TGCGCCAGCACAAGGGGTCGAGAGACCCAGTACTTC
v_call: TRBV4-3; j_call: TRBJ1-1; d_call: NA; clone_size: NA; cdr3_aa: CASSQEGPGSNTEAFF; cdr3_nt: TGCGCCAGCAGCCAAGAAGGTCCAGGATCGAACACTGAAGCTTTCTTT
v_call: TRBV6-2/TRBV6-3; j_call: TRBJ1-5; d_call: NA; clone_size: NA; cdr3_aa: CASSPGPNQPQHF; cdr3_nt: TGTGCCAGCAGCCCCGGGCCGAATCAGCCCCAGCATTTT
v_call: TRBV11-3; j_call: TRBJ1-1; d_call: TRBD1; clone_size: NA; cdr3_aa: CASSLGTGNTEAFF; cdr3_nt: TGTGCCAGCAGCTTAGGGACAGGGAACACTGAAGCTTTCTTT
v_call: TRBV6-1; j_call: TRBJ1-2; d_call: TRBD1; clone_size: NA; cdr3_aa: CASSDIRGRNYGYTF; cdr3_nt: TGTGCCAGCAGTGATATCAGGGGGCGTAACTATGGCTACACCTTC